This T cell receptor (beta chain) stems from a study of T cells in Graves' hyperthyroidism and ophthalmopathy. Between the trimmed V and J ends, which lost 2 bases and 6 bases, there was a span of 5 bases. This CDR3 is 12 amino acids long. Amplification of TCR beta CDR3 regions was performed using RNA transcripts as template. HTBI primers were employed in a first-round RT-PCR of the TCR CDR3. TCRdb independently ran MiXCR on the multiplex PCR reads; one entry per CDR3 protein. The table has approximately 380,000 distinct CDR3 sequences, roughly 19% seen once. This clonotype was observed many times. This receptor was identified in a woman younger than 30 with Graves' hyperthyroidism. Source material: blood. J is TRBJ1-5 and V is TRBV12-3 or TRBV12-4; D ambiguous. The CDR3 region is CASSLMGQPQHF. CDR3 DNA: TGTGCCAGCAGTTTAATGGGTCAGCCCCAGCATTTT.